A selection of T cell receptor beta chains follows, all from one sample in a study of T cells in Graves' hyperthyroidism and ophthalmopathy. Via MiXCR, TCRdb re-called the multiplex PCR reads, giving one row per CDR3 protein. The sample holds about 420,000 distinct CDR3 sequences; roughly an eighth are singletons and the top ten take about 5%. Sequencing input: blood. Receptors originate from a woman between 18 and 30 years old with Graves' hyperthyroidism. Each CDR3 is given with its conserved first and last residue. A D gene is named only where the DNA matches it firmly. Size is omitted from some rows. Given values are once, few, many or a class for expanded clones.

j_call: TRBJ2-1; clone_size: few; d_call: -; v_call: TRBV7-9; cdr3_aa: CASRWTRSSYNEQFF; cdr3_nt: TGTGCCAGCAGATGGACGAGGAGCTCCTACAATGAGCAGTTCTTC
j_call: TRBJ2-7; clone_size: many; d_call: TRBD2; v_call: TRBV11-2; cdr3_aa: CASSFDGRVSYEQYF; cdr3_nt: TGTGCCAGCAGCTTTGACGGGAGGGTCTCCTACGAGCAGTACTTC
j_call: TRBJ1-3; clone_size: many; d_call: -; v_call: TRBV3-1; cdr3_aa: CASSQVRSSGNTIYF; cdr3_nt: TGTGCCAGCAGCCAAGTCCGGAGCTCTGGAAACACCATATATTTT
j_call: TRBJ2-5; clone_size: many; d_call: -; v_call: TRBV3-1; cdr3_aa: CASSQGSAATTQYF; cdr3_nt: TGTGCCAGCAGCCAAGGGTCCGCCGCGACGACCCAGTACTTC
j_call: TRBJ1-1; clone_size: many; d_call: -; v_call: TRBV29-1; cdr3_aa: CSALITEAFF; cdr3_nt: TGCAGCGCCCTCATCACTGAAGCTTTCTTT
j_call: TRBJ2-7; clone_size: few; d_call: TRBD2; v_call: TRBV5-1; cdr3_aa: CASSQDGDYLYEQYF; cdr3_nt: TGCGCCAGCAGCCAAGACGGGGACTACCTCTACGAGCAGTACTTC
j_call: TRBJ1-6; clone_size: many; d_call: TRBD1; v_call: TRBV28; cdr3_aa: CASSNPGGQGSSYNSPLHF; cdr3_nt: TGTGCCAGCAGTAACCCGGGGGGACAGGGGAGCTCCTATAATTCACCCCTCCACTTT
j_call: TRBJ2-3; clone_size: many; d_call: -; v_call: TRBV2; cdr3_aa: CASSERGTDTQYF; cdr3_nt: TGTGCCAGCAGTGAACGGGGGACAGATACGCAGTATTTT
j_call: TRBJ2-1; clone_size: few; d_call: -; v_call: TRBV27; cdr3_aa: CASSIGVGEQFF; cdr3_nt: TGTGCCAGCAGTATCGGGGTGGGTGAGCAGTTCTTC
j_call: TRBJ2-7; clone_size: many; d_call: -; v_call: TRBV6-1; cdr3_aa: CASRAGTGTYEQYF; cdr3_nt: TGTGCCAGCAGGGCTGGTACCGGCACCTACGAGCAGTACTTC
j_call: TRBJ2-1; clone_size: -; d_call: TRBD2; v_call: TRBV6-1; cdr3_aa: CASRTSGTSGEQFF; cdr3_nt: TGTGCCAGCAGGACTAGCGGGACCAGTGGTGAGCAGTTCTTC
j_call: TRBJ2-7; clone_size: few; d_call: -; v_call: TRBV5-6; cdr3_aa: CASSLSIDGPYEQYF; cdr3_nt: TGTGCCAGCAGCTTGTCGATAGACGGACCCTACGAGCAGTACTTC
j_call: TRBJ2-1; clone_size: many; d_call: TRBD2; v_call: TRBV6-1; cdr3_aa: CASSELGLAGVSYNEQFF; cdr3_nt: TGTGCCAGCAGTGAACTGGGACTAGCGGGAGTGTCCTACAATGAGCAGTTCTTC
j_call: TRBJ2-1; clone_size: many; d_call: TRBD2; v_call: TRBV30; cdr3_aa: CAVSGEWSNEQFF; cdr3_nt: TGTGCCGTCAGCGGGGAATGGTCCAATGAGCAGTTCTTC
j_call: TRBJ2-3; clone_size: once; d_call: -; v_call: TRBV5-6; cdr3_aa: CASSLANLGPTVTQYF; cdr3_nt: TGTGCCAGCAGCTTGGCCAATTTAGGCCCGACGGTTACGCAGTATTTT
j_call: TRBJ2-5; clone_size: few; d_call: -; v_call: TRBV18; cdr3_aa: CASSPSGVQETQYF; cdr3_nt: TGTGCCAGCTCACCGTCAGGGGTCCAAGAGACCCAGTACTTC
j_call: TRBJ1-1; clone_size: many; d_call: TRBD1; v_call: TRBV12-3/TRBV12-4; cdr3_aa: CASSHTGVDTEAFF; cdr3_nt: TGTGCCAGCAGTCACACAGGGGTGGACACTGAAGCTTTCTTT
j_call: TRBJ2-3; clone_size: many; d_call: -; v_call: TRBV6-1; cdr3_aa: CASSEAPGNTDTQYF; cdr3_nt: TGTGCCAGCAGTGAAGCTCCCGGGAACACAGATACGCAGTATTTT
j_call: TRBJ2-2; clone_size: -; d_call: -; v_call: TRBV18; cdr3_aa: CASFRSGGLTGELFF; cdr3_nt: TGTGCCAGCTTCCGTTCCGGAGGGTTGACCGGGGAGCTGTTTTTT
j_call: TRBJ1-4; clone_size: many; d_call: -; v_call: TRBV7-6; cdr3_aa: CASSLRGGSGEKLFF; cdr3_nt: TGTGCCAGCAGCTTACGCGGGGGGTCGGGGGAAAAACTGTTTTTT